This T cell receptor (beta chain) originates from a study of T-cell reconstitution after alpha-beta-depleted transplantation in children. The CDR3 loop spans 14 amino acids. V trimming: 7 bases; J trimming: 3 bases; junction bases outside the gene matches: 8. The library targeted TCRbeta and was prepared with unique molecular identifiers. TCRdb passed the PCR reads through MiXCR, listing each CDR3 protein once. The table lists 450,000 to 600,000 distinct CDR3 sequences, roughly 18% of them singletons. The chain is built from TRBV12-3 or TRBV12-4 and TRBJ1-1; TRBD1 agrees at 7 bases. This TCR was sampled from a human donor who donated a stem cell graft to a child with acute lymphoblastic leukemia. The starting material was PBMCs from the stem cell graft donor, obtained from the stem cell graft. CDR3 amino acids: CASNALTGDTEAFF. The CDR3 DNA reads TGTGCCAGCAACGCTCTCACAGGGGACACTGAAGCTTTCTTT.